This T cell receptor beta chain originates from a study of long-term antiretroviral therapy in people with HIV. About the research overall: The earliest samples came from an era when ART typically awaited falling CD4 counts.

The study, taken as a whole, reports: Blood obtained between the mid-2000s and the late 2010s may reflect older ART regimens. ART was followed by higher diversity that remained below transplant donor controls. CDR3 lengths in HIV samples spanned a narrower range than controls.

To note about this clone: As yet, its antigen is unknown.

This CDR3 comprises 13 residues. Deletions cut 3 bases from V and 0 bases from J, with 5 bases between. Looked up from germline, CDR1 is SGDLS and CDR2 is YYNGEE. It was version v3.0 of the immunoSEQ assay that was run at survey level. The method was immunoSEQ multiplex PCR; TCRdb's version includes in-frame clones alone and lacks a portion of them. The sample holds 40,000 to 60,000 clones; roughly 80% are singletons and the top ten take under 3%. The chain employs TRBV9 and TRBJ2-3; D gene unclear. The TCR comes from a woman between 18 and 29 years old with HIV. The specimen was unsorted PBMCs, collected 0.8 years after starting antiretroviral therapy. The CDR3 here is CASSDRSTDTQYF. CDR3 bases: TGTGCCAGCAGCGACCGGAGCACAGATACGCAGTATTTT.